This T cell receptor (beta chain) was profiled in a study of post-analysis software for immune sequencing data (dated by TCRdb to between 2014 and 2017). For context, the study as a whole: Recorded disease courses included relapsing-remitting, secondary progressive and progressive-relapsing multiple sclerosis, with some patients lacking subtype annotation. A subset of samples was prepared in parallel using single-end sample barcoding, then pooled and co-amplified after Illumina adapter ligation. The patient repertoires were compared against 11 previously published healthy control repertoires obtained from donors aged roughly 6 to 25 years. Here is what the overall study found, with its caveats: Multiple sclerosis patients had significantly lower normalized Chao1 diversity than controls, a result that suggests substantial peripheral T-cell clonal expansion. The control group was slightly older than the multiple sclerosis patient group. Four to six TRBV segments, including TRBV5-6, TRBV5-1 and TRBV20-1, were significantly more frequent in patients than controls. Direct clustering with F measure showed strong co-clustering of samples prepared in the same batch, prompting a batch-effect correction.

About this clonotype itself: Its antigen remains undetermined. Base qualities are not provided; no much larger clone lies one nucleotide away.

Library prep was done by PCR. The data were produced on an Illumina HiSeq 2500. Unique molecular identifiers were incorporated into TCR beta cDNA libraries to reduce PCR and sequencing biases. Approximately 500,000 cDNA molecules were obtained for every 1 to 10 million input T cells, so each molecule roughly corresponded to one T cell. The patient libraries were prepared and sequenced using the same protocol as the earlier healthy control dataset. Within a given batch, samples were prepared together, multiplexed and sequenced on the same HiSeq lane. In the original analysis: MIGEC handled the raw barcoded reads, throwing out single-read molecular identifier groups before consensus assembly and CDR3 extraction. VDJtools was used for post-analysis of the clonotype tables, with diversity normalized by down-sampling every dataset to the smallest sample size. In repertoire overlap clustering, CDR3 amino acid sequences, but not nucleotide sequences, were matched to correct batch-related cross-sample contamination. The public sequencing data were trimmed at Q25 with fastp and processed into clonotypes with MiXCR by TCRdb, which kept only in-frame beta chains. One record per CDR3 amino acid sequence lists the most common genes and DNA. These V and J calls are TCRdb output, not the study's own analysis. The sample profile shows more than 500,000 distinct CDR3 sequences; around 31% of them were found once. 4.5% to 7.5% of the sample comes from the top ten.

Measured from the cysteine to the phenylalanine, the CDR3 is 15 residues long. Only CDR3 DNA remains: 45 bases, in frame from the first base. From V the trimming removes 6 bases and from J it removes 1 base, while the gene matches leave 7 bases of the junction unaccounted for. The germline V gene supplies CDR1 ENHRY and CDR2 SYGVKD. To demonstrate the VDJtools post-analysis software, TCR beta repertoires were profiled from the peripheral blood of about 13 young patients with multiple sclerosis. The patients with multiple sclerosis were children and adolescents between 6 and 15 years of age. Sequenced material: blood. This clonotype was obtained from a girl aged 2-17 years with multiple sclerosis. The sequence is built from TRBV10-3 and TRBJ2-5, with TRBD2 matching 8 junction bases. In nucleotide form, the sequence is TGTGCCATCAGAAATAGCGGGGCCACCCAAGAGACCCAGTACTTC. Its translation is CAIRNSGATQETQYF.